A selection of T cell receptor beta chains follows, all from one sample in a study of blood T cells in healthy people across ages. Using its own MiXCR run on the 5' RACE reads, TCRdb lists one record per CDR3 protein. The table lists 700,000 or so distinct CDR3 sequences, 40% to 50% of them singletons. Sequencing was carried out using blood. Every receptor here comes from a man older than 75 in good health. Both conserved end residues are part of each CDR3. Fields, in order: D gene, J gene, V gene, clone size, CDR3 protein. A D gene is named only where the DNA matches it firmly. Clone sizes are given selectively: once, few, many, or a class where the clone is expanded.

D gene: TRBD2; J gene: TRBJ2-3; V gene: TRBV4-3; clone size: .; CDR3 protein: CASSQDSSLAGGDTQYF
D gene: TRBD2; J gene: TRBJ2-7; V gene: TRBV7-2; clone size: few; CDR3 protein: CASRSLGGTSGIWEQYF
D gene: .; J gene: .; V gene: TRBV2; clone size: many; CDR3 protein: CASSEQGPTRGEQYF
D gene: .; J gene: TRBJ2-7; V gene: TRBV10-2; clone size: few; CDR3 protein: CASTSRGHEQYF
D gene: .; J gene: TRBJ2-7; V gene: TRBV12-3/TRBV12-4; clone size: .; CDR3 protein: CASSFADYEQYF
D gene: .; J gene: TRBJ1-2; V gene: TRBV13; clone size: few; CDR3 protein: CASSVGQTGGYTF
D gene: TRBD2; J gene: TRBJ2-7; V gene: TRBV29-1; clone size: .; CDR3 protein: CSVRALTSGSLYEQYF
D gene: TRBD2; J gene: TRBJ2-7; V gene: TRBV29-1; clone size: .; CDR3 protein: CSTSGSSYEQYF
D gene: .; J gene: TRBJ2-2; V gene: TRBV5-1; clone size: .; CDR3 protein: CASSLEVLASTGELFF
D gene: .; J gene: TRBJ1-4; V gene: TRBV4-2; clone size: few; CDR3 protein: CASSEAQGNEKLFF
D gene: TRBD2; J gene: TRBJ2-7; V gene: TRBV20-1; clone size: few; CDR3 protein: CSAREGRLGGRAHEQYF
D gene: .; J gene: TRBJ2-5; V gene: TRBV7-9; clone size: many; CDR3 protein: CASSLVGTETQYF
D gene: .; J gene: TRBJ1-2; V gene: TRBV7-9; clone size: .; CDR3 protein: CASSSPGVRWGYTF
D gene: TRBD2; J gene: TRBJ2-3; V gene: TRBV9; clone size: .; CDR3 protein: CASNPGLGTDTQYF
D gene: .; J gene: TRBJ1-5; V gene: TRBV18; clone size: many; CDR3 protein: CASSRQDNQPQHF
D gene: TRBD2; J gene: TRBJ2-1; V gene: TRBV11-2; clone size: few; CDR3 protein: CASSFSGGTSYNEQFF
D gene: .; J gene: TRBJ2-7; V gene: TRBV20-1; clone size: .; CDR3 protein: CSAAGERSSYEQYF
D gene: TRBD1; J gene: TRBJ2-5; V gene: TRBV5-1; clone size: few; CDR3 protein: CASSSGQTKETQYF
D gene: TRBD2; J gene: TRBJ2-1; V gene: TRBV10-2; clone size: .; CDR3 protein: CASIRGGSYNEQFF
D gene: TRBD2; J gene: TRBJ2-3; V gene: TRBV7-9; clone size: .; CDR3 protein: CASSPTGTSVSDTQYF
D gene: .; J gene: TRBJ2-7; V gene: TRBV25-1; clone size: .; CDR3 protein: CASSSISSTYEQYF
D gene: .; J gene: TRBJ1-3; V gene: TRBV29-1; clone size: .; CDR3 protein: CSVGSGSDTIYF
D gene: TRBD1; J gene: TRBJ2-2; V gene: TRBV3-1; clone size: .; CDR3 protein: CASSTGGPLTGELFF
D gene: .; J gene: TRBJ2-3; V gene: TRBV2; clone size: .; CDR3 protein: CASMTPTDTQYF
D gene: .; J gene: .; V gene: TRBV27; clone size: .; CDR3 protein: CASRDSAGYEQYF
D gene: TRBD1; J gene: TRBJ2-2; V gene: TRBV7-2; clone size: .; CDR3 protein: CASSPGPGQGFTGELFF
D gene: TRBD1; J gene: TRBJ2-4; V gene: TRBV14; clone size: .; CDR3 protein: CASSQDLDRGNIQYF
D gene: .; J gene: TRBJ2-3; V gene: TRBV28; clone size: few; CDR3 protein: CASSFGYLWGGDHTDTQYF
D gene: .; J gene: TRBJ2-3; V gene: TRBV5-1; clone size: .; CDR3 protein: CASSPPISGPQYF
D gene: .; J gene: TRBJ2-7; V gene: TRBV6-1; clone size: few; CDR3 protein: CASSARDKKYEQYF
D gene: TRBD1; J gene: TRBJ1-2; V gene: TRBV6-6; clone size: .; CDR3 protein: CASSGTATPGYTF
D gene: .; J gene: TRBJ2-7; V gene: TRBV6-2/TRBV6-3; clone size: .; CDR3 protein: CASSYDRDVLSYEQYF
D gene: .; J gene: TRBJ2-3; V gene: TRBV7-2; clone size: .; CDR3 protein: CASSWPSTDTQYF
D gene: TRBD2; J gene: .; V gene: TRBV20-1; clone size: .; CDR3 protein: CSAREPGLAGDEQYF
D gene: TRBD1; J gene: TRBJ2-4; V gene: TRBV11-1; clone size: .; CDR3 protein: CASSLASGQGWNIQYF
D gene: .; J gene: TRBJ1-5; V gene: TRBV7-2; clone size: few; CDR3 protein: CASSRWTDQPQHF
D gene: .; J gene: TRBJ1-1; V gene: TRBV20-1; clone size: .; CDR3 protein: CSAPPFETGLNTEAFF
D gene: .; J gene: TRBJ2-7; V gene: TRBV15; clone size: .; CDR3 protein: CATSRVGQSEQYF
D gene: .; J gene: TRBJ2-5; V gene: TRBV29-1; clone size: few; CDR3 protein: CSVESDRQETQYF
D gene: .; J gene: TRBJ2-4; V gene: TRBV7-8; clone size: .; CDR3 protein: CASSAEGSIAREQYF
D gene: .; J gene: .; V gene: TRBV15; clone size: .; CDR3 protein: CATSRGKNPYEQYF
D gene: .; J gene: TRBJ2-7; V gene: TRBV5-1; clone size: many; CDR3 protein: CASSLDRAHEQYF
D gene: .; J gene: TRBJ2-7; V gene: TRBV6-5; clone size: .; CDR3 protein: CASSYSPGFPYEQYF
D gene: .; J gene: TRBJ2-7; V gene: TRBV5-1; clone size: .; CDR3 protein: CASSLVSLSYEQYF
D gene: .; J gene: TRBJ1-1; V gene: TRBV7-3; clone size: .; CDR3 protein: CASSAGQNTEAFF